What follows are 18 T cell receptor beta chains derived from one specimen sequenced in a study of cytomegalovirus exposure and HLA in healthy donors (dated by TCRdb to about 2017). Libraries were made using the immunoSEQ multiplex PCR assay. A mixture of 60 forward primers for TCR Vbeta segments and 13 reverse primers for TCR Jbeta segments was used in the multiplex PCR. TCRdb limited this immuneACCESS table to in-frame rearrangements with V and J called. A share of clones is missing; checked studies link under half to unresolved V genes, and the rest is unexplained. In all, the sample holds under 200,000 clones, and around 77% of those were seen once. Of the sample, about 2% is held by the ten largest clones. Material for sequencing was PBMCs. The receptors derive from a woman aged 30 to 39 in good health and CMV-seropositive.

This sequence joins TRBV9 and TRBJ2-1, with 13 bases matching TRBD2. CDR1 is SGDLS and CDR2 is YYNGEE in the germline V gene. V shed 4 bases and J 2 bases; nucleotides not matched to a gene: 6. CDR3 length: 17 residues. The DNA for the CDR3 is TGTGCCAGCAGCACCACTAGCGGGGGGGGACCCTACAATGAGCAGTTCTTC. Protein: CASSTTSGGGPYNEQFF.

The rearrangement joins TRBV9 to TRBJ2-7; possibly TRBD1 for D (6 bases). This CDR3 is 14 amino acids long. CDR1 is SGDLS, CDR2 YYNGEE, per germline. The V gene lost 3 bases and the J gene lost 0 bases, with 10 bases spanning the gap. CDR3 amino acids: CASSAGDTSYEQYF. CDR3 bases: TGTGCCAGCAGCGCCGGGGACACCTCCTACGAGCAGTACTTC.

This clone has only one observation. The CDR3 region has the DNA TGTGCCAGCAGGGCAGGGGGCGGGGACACCGGGGAGCTGTTTTTT. It translates to CASRAGGGDTGELFF. The chain recombines TRBV9 with TRBJ2-2; TRBD1 aligns across 8 bases. The length of the CDR3 is 15 residues. Trimming cost V 5 bases and J 3 bases; bases outside gene matches: 6. The V gene's germline CDR1 is SGDLS and CDR2 YYNGEE.

J is TRBJ1-1 and V is TRBV7-2; D unresolved. V lost 7 bases to trimming and J lost 0 bases, with 12 bases between them. This CDR3 has 14 residues. CDR1 is SGHTA and CDR2 is FQGNSA in the germline V gene. CDR3 residues: CASTRALLNTEAFF. The CDR3 bases are TGTGCCAGCACGAGGGCCCTCCTGAACACTGAAGCTTTCTTT.

The chain combines TRBV10-3 with TRBJ1-1; D may be TRBD1 (5 bases). Looked up from germline, CDR1 is ENHRY and CDR2 is SYGVKD. V lost 10 bases and J 1 base, leaving 13 bases between the germline ends. This CDR3 comprises 13 residues. This chain's CDR3 is CATTTVPNTEAFF. The CDR3 region has the DNA TGTGCCACCACGACAGTACCGAACACTGAAGCTTTCTTT.

The J gene is TRBJ2-7, the V gene TRBV7-9; D is undetermined. V was pared by 1 base and J by 1 base, with 8 bases between. CDR1 is SEHNR, CDR2 FQNEAQ, per germline (reference sequence). The CDR3 has 14 amino acids. CDR3 nucleotide sequence: TGTGCCAGCAGCTTAGGGCATCAGTCCTACGAGCAGTACTTC. This gives the protein CASSLGHQSYEQYF.

This chain uses TRBV2 with TRBJ2-1; 8 nucleotides match TRBD2. The V segment lost 4 bases and the J segment 12 bases; nucleotides outside the gene matches: 5. Germline V gives CDR1 SNHLY, CDR2 FYNNEI. CDR3 length: 12 amino acids. This CDR3 reads CASSVGSGAQFF. The CDR3 nucleotides are TGTGCCAGCAGTGTCGGTAGCGGGGCGCAGTTCTTC.

The chain recombines TRBV19 with TRBJ2-7; maybe TRBD1 (5 bases). This CDR3 has 13 residues. The V gene's germline CDR1 is LNHDA and CDR2 SQIVND (reference sequence). The V gene lost 1 base and the J gene lost 3 bases, with 7 bases spanning the gap. CDR3 in amino acids: CASSIAQGYEQYF. CDR3 nucleotides: TGTGCCAGTAGTATAGCCCAGGGCTACGAGCAGTACTTC.

The genes are TRBV5-1 and TRBJ2-7, with D perhaps matching TRBD1 (6 bases). The CDR3 consists of 15 residues. Germline CDR1 SGHRS, CDR2 YFSETQ. Trimming removed 0 bases at V and 2 bases at J, with 12 bases between. This CDR3 reads CASSLAAGQTYEQYF. In nucleotides, the CDR3 is TGCGCCAGCAGCTTGGCCGCTGGACAGACCTACGAGCAGTACTTC.

J is TRBJ2-5 and V is TRBV7-2; D is possibly TRBD2 (5 bases). Germline lookup yields CDR1 SGHTA and CDR2 FQGNSA. CDR3 length: 14 residues. The V end lost 0 bases, the J end lost 11 bases, and 16 bases lay between the germline ends. The CDR3: CASSLADTLGEQYF. The CDR3 nucleotides read TGTGCCAGCAGCTTAGCAGATACCCTTGGGGAGCAGTACTTC.

The chain combines TRBV5-1 with TRBJ2-7; 7 bases align to TRBD1. Germline assignment: CDR1 SGHRS and CDR2 YFSETQ. V lost 2 bases and J lost 2; bases outside the gene matches: 7. This CDR3 is 15 amino acids long. The CDR3 DNA reads as TGCGCCAGCAGCTTACGAGGGGGCGAAGCCTACGAGCAGTACTTC. Its protein is CASSLRGGEAYEQYF. The entire variable domain, with the rest obtained from reference TRBV5-1 and TRBJ2-7, is as follows: KAGVTQTPRYLIKTRGQQVTLSCSPISGHRSVSWYQQTPGQGLQFLFEYFSETQRNKGNFPGRFSGRQFSNSRSEMNVSTLELGDSALYLCASSLRGGEAYEQYFGPGTRLTVT.

The gene calls are TRBV19 and TRBJ2-1; TRBD1 agrees at 8 bases. The CDR3 length is 17 residues. J was trimmed by 4 bases and V by 3 bases; bases with no gene match: 11. The V gene's germline CDR1 is LNHDA and CDR2 SQIVND (reference sequence). The CDR3: CASSIGEGQGEYNEQFF. In DNA form, the CDR3 reads TGTGCCAGTAGTATTGGGGAAGGACAGGGTGAATACAATGAGCAGTTCTTC. The entire variable domain, with the rest obtained from reference TRBV19 and TRBJ2-1, is as follows: DGGITQSPKYLFRKEGQNVTLSCEQNLNHDAMYWYRQDPGQGLRLIYYSQIVNDFQKGDIAEGYSVSREKKESFPLTVTSAQKNPTAFYLCASSIGEGQGEYNEQFFGPGTRLTVL.

The chain is built from TRBV29-1 and TRBJ1-1; TRBD1 matches at 10 bases. Losses at the gene ends were 7 bases for V and 6 bases for J; bases not matched to a gene: 8. From germline, CDR1 is SQVTM and CDR2 ANQGSEA. This CDR3 comprises 13 residues. In DNA form, the CDR3 reads TGCAGCGCTACGGGACAGGGGAGCTCTGAAGCTTTCTTT. As protein: CSATGQGSSEAFF. The full variable domain, completed using reference TRBV29-1 and TRBJ1-1, is SAVISQKPSRDICQRGTSLTIQCQVDSQVTMMFWYRQQPGQSLTLIATANQGSEATYESGFVIDKFPISRPNLTFSTLTVSNMSPEDSSIYLCSATGQGSSEAFFGQGTRLTVV.

V and J are TRBV6-5 and TRBJ1-1; TRBD1 matches 8 bases. The CDR3 contains 13 residues. J lost 5 bases, V lost 4 bases, and 3 bases had no gene match. The germline gives CDR1 MNHEY, CDR2 SVGAGI. The CDR3 sequence is CASSLTGETEAFF. In DNA, the CDR3 is TGTGCCAGCAGTTTGACAGGGGAAACTGAAGCTTTCTTT.

The chain uses TRBV29-1 and TRBJ2-5; 7 positions match TRBD2. Trimming took 4 bases from V and 1 from J; bases not matched to a gene: 9. Germline V gives CDR1 SQVTM, CDR2 ANQGSEA. The length of the CDR3 is 15 residues. The CDR3 DNA sequence: TGCAGCGTTGCCGGATTGGGAGGGGTCCAAGAGACCCAGTACTTC. This sequence encodes CSVAGLGGVQETQYF.

This clone was detected once. The chain joins TRBV18 to TRBJ2-3; 8 bases line up with TRBD2. This CDR3 is 16 amino acids long. CDR1 KGHSH and CDR2 LQKENI come from the germline V gene. With V trimmed by 3 bases and J by 0 bases, 5 bases remained unmatched. The CDR3 sequence: CASSPGLGRSTDTQYF. For the CDR3, the DNA is TGTGCCAGCTCACCGGGACTAGGGCGTAGCACAGATACGCAGTATTTT.

The chain employs TRBV30 and TRBJ1-2; possibly TRBD1 for D (6 bases). CDR1 GTSNPN and CDR2 SVGIG come from the germline V gene (reference sequence). The CDR3 consists of 14 residues. V dropped 2 bases and J dropped 4 bases, with 14 bases sitting between them. CDR3 residues: CAWSPPGHSYGYTF. CDR3 DNA: TGTGCCTGGAGTCCGCCGGGACATTCCTATGGCTACACCTTC.

J is TRBJ1-1 and V is TRBV27, with 9 bases that match TRBD1. V was pared by 6 bases and J by 6 bases, with 2 bases of the junction left unmatched. This CDR3 has 12 residues. Germline CDR1 and CDR2: MNHEY and SMNVEV (reference sequence). The CDR3 loop is CASRRTGAEAFF. The CDR3 nucleotides are TGTGCCAGCAGGAGGACAGGGGCTGAAGCTTTCTTT.